The 27 T cell receptor beta chains listed next were all sequenced from one sample in a study of cytomegalovirus exposure and HLA in healthy donors. The PCR employed 60 Vbeta primers together with 13 Jbeta primers. This table comes from immunoSEQ multiplex PCR, and its TCRdb copy is limited to in-frame clones, with some not included. The specimen's table records some 72,000 clones. Sequencing used PBMCs. The receptor set was obtained from a man in his forties in good health and CMV-seronegative.

J is TRBJ2-5 and V is TRBV27; D uncertain. V lost 3 bases and J lost 0, with 11 bases in between. The CDR3 loop spans 15 amino acids. Germline CDR1 is MNHEY and CDR2 is SMNVEV (reference sequence). CDR3 sequence: CASSFQRRYQETQYF. The CDR3 nucleotides read TGTGCCAGCAGTTTTCAGCGTCGGTACCAAGAGACCCAGTACTTC.

V and J are TRBV9 and TRBJ2-7; possibly TRBD1 for D (5 bases). Germline values: CDR1 SGDLS, CDR2 YYNGEE. The CDR3 is 14 residues long. Trimming left V 0 bases short and J 2 bases short, with 9 bases between. The CDR3 nucleotides read TGTGCCAGCAGCGTAGGTGCAGGGCCCTACGAGCAGTACTTC. Protein product: CASSVGAGPYEQYF.

The gene calls are TRBV5-1 and TRBJ2-1, with a weak D call TRBD1 (5 bases). Germline V lookup: CDR1 SGHRS, CDR2 YFSETQ. V lost 5 bases to trimming and J lost 9 bases, with 18 bases between them. The CDR3 contains 14 residues. The CDR3 loop is CASSVPRQGGEQFF. CDR3 in DNA: TGCGCCAGCAGTGTGCCCCGGCAGGGCGGTGAGCAGTTCTTC.

The chain combines TRBV5-1 with TRBJ1-1; TRBD1 might be the D (5 bases). Between the trimmed V and J ends, which lost 2 bases and 5 bases, there was a span of 10 bases. The CDR3 runs 13 residues. CDR1 and CDR2 from the germline V gene are SGHRS and YFSETQ. CDR3 sequence: CASSFQGQTEAFF. DNA for the CDR3: TGCGCCAGCAGCTTTCAGGGTCAGACTGAAGCTTTCTTT.

This rearrangement joins TRBV21-1 to TRBJ1-6. TRBV21-1 is a listed pseudogene. This CDR3 spans 17 amino acids. The CDR3 DNA reads TGTGCCAGCAGCCGGGAGGACGGCGATGGTTATAATTCACCCCTCCACTTT. The encoded protein is CASSREDGDGYNSPLHF.

The V and J genes are TRBV7-8 and TRBJ2-7; D is possibly TRBD2 (6 bases). Trimming cost V 5 bases and J 3 bases, with 17 bases left between them. The CDR3 is 15 amino acids. CDR1 and CDR2 from the germline V gene are SGHVS and FQNEAQ. This chain's CDR3 is CASSPRDSRNYEQYF. In DNA, the CDR3 is TGTGCCAGCAGCCCGCGGGACTCTCGTAACTACGAGCAGTACTTC.

The chain is built from TRBV6-5 and TRBJ2-5; D gene ambiguous. The CDR3 spans 13 residues. V shed 2 bases and J shed 5 bases, with 9 bases lying between them. Germline CDR1 reads MNHEY; CDR2 reads SVGAGI. Here the CDR3 reads CASSYPARETQYF. The CDR3 coding sequence is TGTGCCAGCAGTTACCCCGCCAGGGAGACCCAGTACTTC.

CDR3 sequence reads: CASSFSGRSSSYEQYF. For the CDR3, the DNA is TGTGCCAGCAGTTTTAGCGGGAGGTCGAGCTCCTACGAGCAGTACTTC. V and J are TRBV28 and TRBJ2-7; 10 bases agree with TRBD2. The V gene end was trimmed by 3 bases and the J gene end by 0 bases; junction bases not matched to a gene: 5. CDR1 is MDHEN and CDR2 is SYDVKM in the germline V gene. The CDR3 consists of 16 residues.

The chain carries TRBV6-1 and TRBJ2-5; 11 bases fit TRBD2. The V and J ends lost 6 bases and 5 bases, in that order; junction bases with no gene match: 8. Germline lookup yields CDR1 MNHNS and CDR2 SASEGT. CDR3 length equals 15 residues. This chain's CDR3 is CASSPTTSGAETQYF. CDR3 nucleotides: TGTGCCAGCAGCCCCACGACTAGCGGGGCGGAGACCCAGTACTTC.

V gene TRBV6-5 combines with J gene TRBJ2-5, with 8 bases lining up with TRBD1. The CDR3 consists of 15 residues. V lost 5 bases and J lost 0; bases outside the gene matches: 5. Per the germline V gene, CDR1 is MNHEY and CDR2 is SVGAGI. DNA of the CDR3: TGTGCCAGCAGTGCGGACAGGGCGTACCAAGAGACCCAGTACTTC. Translating it yields CASSADRAYQETQYF.

The chain combines TRBV6-6 with TRBJ2-2; TRBD1 might be the D (6 bases). CDR3 length: 14 residues. CDR1 and CDR2 (germline): MNHNY, SVGAGI (reference sequence). Trimming cost V 5 bases and J 4 bases, with 11 bases left between them. DNA of the CDR3: TGTGCCAGCAGTCGACAGGCTTTCACCGGGGAGCTGTTTTTT. It specifies CASSRQAFTGELFF.

The chain couples TRBV30 to TRBJ2-7; D might be TRBD2 (6 bases). From germline, CDR1 is GTSNPN and CDR2 SVGIG (reference sequence). Trimming cost V 4 bases and J 5 bases, with 15 bases left between them. The length of the CDR3 is 13 residues. The CDR3 DNA reads as TGTGCCTGGACCCCCGTCCGGGGGAACGAGCAGTACTTC. Encoded protein: CAWTPVRGNEQYF.

The chain couples TRBV4-1 to TRBJ1-1, with no clear D. The germline CDR1 and CDR2 sequences are MGHRA and YSYEKL. The V end was cut by 0 bases, the J end by 3 bases, with 14 bases between. This CDR3 comprises 16 residues. The CDR3 sequence is CASSQDPPGHDTEAFF. The CDR3 bases are TGCGCCAGCAGCCAAGACCCCCCGGGTCATGACACTGAAGCTTTCTTT.

The genes are TRBV29-1 and TRBJ2-7; 12 nucleotides line up with TRBD2. The CDR3 contains 15 residues. CDR1 and CDR2 (germline): SQVTM, ANQGSEA. The trim removed 2 bases at V and 7 bases at J, leaving 9 bases unmatched. DNA of the CDR3: TGCAGCGTTGAAACTGGGCTAGCGGGAGGGCGGGAGCAGTACTTC. Translating it yields CSVETGLAGGREQYF.

This sequence joins TRBV10-1 and TRBJ2-3; D is unresolved. Trimming removed 3 bases from V and 2 bases from J, with 9 bases in between. CDR3 length equals 14 residues. Germline assignment: CDR1 WNHNN and CDR2 SYGVQD (reference sequence). The CDR3 DNA follows: TGCGCCAGCAGTGAAGGCGGATTCACAGATACGCAGTATTTT. It yields the protein CASSEGGFTDTQYF.

The J gene is TRBJ2-4, the V gene TRBV2, with D possibly matching TRBD2 (6 bases). The germline CDR1 and CDR2 sequences are SNHLY and FYNNEI. Trimming shortened V by 6 bases and J by 3 bases, and 18 bases separated the two germline ends. This CDR3 comprises 16 residues. This chain's CDR3 is CASSPGHSGVKNIQYF. The DNA for the CDR3 is TGTGCCAGCAGCCCTGGACATTCGGGGGTCAAAAACATTCAGTACTTC. Filled out from reference TRBV2 and TRBJ2-4, the complete variable domain reads EPEVTQTPSHQVTQMGQEVILRCVPISNHLYFYWYRQILGQKVEFLVSFYNNEISEKSEIFDDQFSVERPDGSNFTLKIRSTKLEDSAMYFCASSPGHSGVKNIQYFGAGTRLSVL.

The gene calls are TRBV19 and TRBJ2-1, with TRBD1 matching over 9 bases. Germline CDR1 and CDR2: LNHDA and SQIVND (reference sequence). V trimming: 7 bases; J trimming: 7 bases; junction bases outside the gene matches: 8. The CDR3 runs to 14 residues. The CDR3 spells CASMDRGVANEQFF. CDR3 DNA sequence: TGTGCCAGTATGGACAGGGGAGTCGCGAATGAGCAGTTCTTC. The full variable domain, rest sourced from reference TRBV19 and TRBJ2-1, is DGGITQSPKYLFRKEGQNVTLSCEQNLNHDAMYWYRQDPGQGLRLIYYSQIVNDFQKGDIAEGYSVSREKKESFPLTVTSAQKNPTAFYLCASMDRGVANEQFFGPGTRLTVL.

The chain is built from TRBV14 and TRBJ2-5; D uncertain. The CDR3 loop spans 21 amino acids. V was trimmed by 1 base and J by 0 bases, leaving 27 bases between them. CDR1 and CDR2 (germline): SGHDN, FVKESK. In DNA, the CDR3 is TGTGCCAGCAGCCAAGGAAGAAGAACTTTAGAAACTTTTTTGTACCAAGAGACCCAGTACTTC. It translates to CASSQGRRTLETFLYQETQYF.

The chain links TRBV4-3 to TRBJ2-1; tentatively, D is TRBD1 (6 bases). The germline V gene has CDR1 LGHNA and CDR2 YSLEER. This CDR3 spans 13 amino acids. Trimming stripped 0 bases from V and 8 bases from J, with 8 bases between. This chain's CDR3 is CASSQEGADEQFF. CDR3 bases: TGCGCCAGCAGCCAAGAGGGGGCCGATGAGCAGTTCTTC.

The J gene is TRBJ1-4, the V gene TRBV11-1; D is perhaps TRBD1 (6 bases). Trimming stripped 1 base from V and 10 bases from J, with 7 bases between. Germline V gene lookup returns CDR1 SGHAT and CDR2 FQDESV (reference sequence). The CDR3 length is 12 residues. The CDR3, as DNA: TGTGCCAGCAGCTTAGGGACAGTAAAACTGTTTTTT. It specifies CASSLGTVKLFF. The full variable domain, in which reference TRBV11-1 and TRBJ1-4 provide the parts outside the CDR3, is EAEVAQSPRYKITEKSQAVAFWCDPISGHATLYWYRQILGQGPELLVQFQDESVVDDSQLPKDRFSAERLKGVDSTLKIQPAELGDSAMYLCASSLGTVKLFFGSGTQLSVL.

The chain couples TRBV7-2 to TRBJ1-2; the D is unclear. This CDR3 has 14 residues. The V gene's germline CDR1 is SGHTA and CDR2 FQGNSA. Trimming removed 5 bases from V and 8 bases from J, with 18 bases in between. The CDR3 coding sequence is TGTGCCAGCAGCCTCGATGTTAATAATAGAGGCTACACCTTC. It is translated as CASSLDVNNRGYTF.

The rearrangement links TRBV4-3 to TRBJ2-5, with D maybe TRBD2 (5 bases). From germline, CDR1 is LGHNA and CDR2 YSLEER. The V end was cut by 0 bases, the J end by 5 bases, with 10 bases between. The CDR3 spans 14 residues. The CDR3 DNA follows: TGCGCCAGCAGCCAAGATCTGGGAGCTGAGACCCAGTACTTC. Protein sequence: CASSQDLGAETQYF.

The chain uses TRBV5-1 and TRBJ2-3; D remains unclear. Per germline, CDR1 SGHRS and CDR2 YFSETQ. The CDR3 covers 13 residues. Deletions cut 5 bases from V and 6 bases from J, with 13 bases between. The CDR3 loop is CASSTGAPDTQYF. CDR3 DNA: TGCGCCAGCAGTACCGGAGCCCCGGATACGCAGTATTTT.

This chain joins TRBV10-3 and TRBJ1-1; D unclear. V was shortened by 2 bases and J by 1 base, with 5 bases between the two germline ends. This CDR3 is 13 amino acids long. The germline gives CDR1 ENHRY, CDR2 SYGVKD. This chain's CDR3 is CAISEGQNTEAFF. The CDR3 nucleotides are TGTGCCATCAGTGAGGGGCAGAACACTGAAGCTTTCTTT.

V gene TRBV7-9 combines with J gene TRBJ2-7; TRBD2 is a possible D gene (6 bases). V dropped 6 bases and J dropped 4 bases, with 13 bases sitting between them. The CDR3 covers 13 residues. Germline V CDR1 and CDR2: SEHNR, FQNEAQ (reference sequence). This CDR3 is CASSPDGGYEQYF. The CDR3 DNA reads TGTGCCAGCAGTCCAGACGGGGGATACGAGCAGTACTTC.

The V call is TRBV11-2, the J call TRBJ2-7; 7 bases are a match to TRBD2. The CDR3 totals 16 residues. Germline V gene sequence: CDR1 SGHAT, CDR2 FQNNGV. The ends lost 5 bases at V and 3 bases at J; junction bases unmatched: 13. The CDR3 sequence: CASSPRMGEGIYEQYF. DNA of the CDR3: TGTGCCAGCAGCCCCCGGATGGGGGAGGGTATCTACGAGCAGTACTTC.

The V call is TRBV6-1, the J call TRBJ2-3, with 8 bases aligning to TRBD1. V shed 7 bases and J 4 bases; nucleotides not matched to a gene: 7. The germline V gene has CDR1 MNHNS and CDR2 SASEGT. The CDR3 is made up of 14 amino acids. Here the CDR3 DNA reads TGTGCCAGCACCGACAGGGGATCTCCAGATACGCAGTATTTT. Protein product: CASTDRGSPDTQYF.